This entry describes one TCR beta chain. Its specificity is not known. The CDR3 runs 14 residues. Germline V lookup: CDR1 SGHNT, CDR2 YYREEE (reference sequence). Germline trimming cut 4 bases from V and 6 bases from J; bases unmatched to any gene: 5. Thawed unstimulated PBMCs were FACS-sorted by CD3, CD4 and CD8 into two populations. This specimen belongs to a study of T cell clones after liver transplantation. Study background: Until 12-24 months post-transplant, subjects got standard immunosuppression and no induction.

The study's findings and limits: Donor-reactive sequences fell more than third party-reactive ones, suggesting partial deletion.

Profiling relied on immunoSEQ multiplex PCR, and the TCRdb table lists in-frame clones only, not all of them. The sample records about 9,200 clones, approximately 78% being singletons. Material: CD8+ T cells from blood, obtained at the 22-month timepoint. This sequence joins TRBV5-4 and TRBJ2-7; 12 bases are shared with TRBD1. The receptor comes from a human patient who received a liver transplant. Some T cells may have originated in the graft donor. The CDR3 DNA follows: TGTGCCAGCAGCCCCGGGACAGGGGGCGGCGAGCAGTACTTC. As protein: CASSPGTGGGEQYF.